The table lists the clone carrying this T cell receptor (beta chain) with many counts. The sample belongs to a study of spatial heterogeneity in lung cancer. TCRdb called the 5' RACE reads again in MiXCR, with one record for every CDR3 protein. In the table there are about 38,000 distinct CDR3 sequences, 6% to 8% of which are singletons. Time point here: sample taken at primary tumor resection. Some 72 TRACERx patients with early, untreated non-small cell lung cancer donated samples. Unsorted whole RNA samples from tumor, nontumor lung or frozen PBMC were sequenced. Germline V gene lookup returns CDR1 GTSNPN and CDR2 SVGIG (reference sequence). The CDR3 spans 16 residues. V was shortened by 1 base and J by 4 bases, with 19 bases between the two germline ends.

The V gene is TRBV30, the J gene TRBJ2-5; D perhaps matches TRBD1 (7 bases). This clonotype was sampled from a male donor with early-stage non-small cell lung cancer. Sequencing used PBMCs, obtained at surgery. The CDR3 is CAWSGRQGGLSETQYF. CDR3 nucleotides: TGTGCCTGGAGTGGCCGACAGGGAGGTCTCTCAGAGACCCAGTACTTC.